This T cell receptor (beta chain) was captured in a study of cytomegalovirus exposure and HLA in healthy donors. J lost 8 bases, V lost 7 bases, and 9 bases had no gene match. The germline V gene has CDR1 SEHNR and CDR2 FQNEAQ (reference sequence). The CDR3 has 14 amino acids. Donors likely had unrecorded immune exposures despite being nominally healthy when sampled. About this clone itself: Its specificity is unknown.

The PCR contained 60 Vbeta and 13 Jbeta primers. Using immunoSEQ multiplex PCR, the repertoire was profiled, and TCRdb retains in-frame clones only, with some absent. This table holds around 99,000 clones, under 80% found once. The study's findings and limits: When presence/absence was analysed, sequencing depth was taken to be roughly uniform across donors. Certain indistinguishable V segments, among them TRBV6-2 and TRBV6-3, were excluded.

The sample comprised PBMCs. This clonotype was obtained from a woman between 40 and 50 years old in good health and CMV-seropositive. The chain recombines TRBV7-9 with TRBJ1-4, with 8 bases lining up with TRBD1. CDR3 DNA sequence: TGTGCCAGCACCGGACAGGGAGGTAGAGAAAAACTGTTTTTT. Residues: CASTGQGGREKLFF.